These 30 T cell receptor beta chains share one sample of origin, sequenced in a study of shared clonotypes between healthy human individuals. Using immunoSEQ multiplex PCR, the repertoire was profiled, and TCRdb retains in-frame clones only, with some absent. Found here are millions of clones, about 92% of them singletons; the top ten hold approximately 1.7%. CD45RO-negative CD8 cells positively selected for CCR7 made up the naive population, which excluded terminally differentiated effector memory CD45RA+ cells. Sequencing was performed on naive CD8+ T cells from PBMCs. The receptors were sampled from a man aged 18 to 30 in good health. Some clones in this sample may be carry-over from other donors' samples.

The chain uses TRBV6-6 and TRBJ2-1; D ambiguous. Germline V gene data show CDR1 as MNHNY and CDR2 as SVGAGI (reference sequence). Trimming stripped 2 bases from V and 7 bases from J, with 9 bases between. The CDR3 is 13 amino acids. CDR3 region: CASSYGRPNEQFF. The DNA for the CDR3 is TGTGCCAGCAGTTACGGACGGCCGAATGAGCAGTTCTTC.

V is TRBV28 and J is TRBJ2-6; D is possibly TRBD2 (6 bases). Germline values: CDR1 MDHEN, CDR2 SYDVKM. Trimming took off 6 bases at V and 0 bases at J, with 18 bases between the two ends. This CDR3 contains 18 residues. The CDR3 region has the DNA TGTGCCAGCAGCCTGGTTTGGCAGGACTACTCTGGGGCCAACGTCCTGACTTTC. The encoded protein is CASSLVWQDYSGANVLTF.

This rearrangement joins TRBV2 to TRBJ2-3; 9 bases are a match to TRBD1. V lost 2 bases to trimming and J lost 4 bases; unmatched junction nucleotides: 4. This CDR3 has 15 residues. Germline V CDR1 and CDR2: SNHLY, FYNNEI. This CDR3 reads CASSELGTGPDTQYF. The DNA of the CDR3 is TGTGCCAGCAGTGAACTAGGGACAGGGCCAGATACGCAGTATTTT.

The rearrangement links TRBV11-2 to TRBJ2-2; D remains unclear. The CDR3 spans 13 residues. Germline V lookup: CDR1 SGHAT, CDR2 FQNNGV. Trimming removed 5 bases from V and 9 bases from J, with 13 bases in between. For the CDR3, the DNA is TGTGCCAGCAGCGTAGCCGCGAATAGGGAGCTGTTTTTT. Translation gives CASSVAANRELFF.

V is TRBV9 and J is TRBJ2-1; TRBD2 matches 8 bases. The CDR3 contains 16 residues. Germline assignment: CDR1 SGDLS and CDR2 YYNGEE. Unmatched junction bases numbered 7, after V lost 5 bases and J lost 0 bases. The CDR3 loop reads CASSASSGTSYNEQFF. Written as DNA, the CDR3 is TGTGCCAGCAGTGCCAGTAGCGGGACCTCCTACAATGAGCAGTTCTTC.

The DNA of the CDR3 is TGTGCCAGCAGTGCCGGGCAGGGGATCTCCTACGAGCAGTACTTC. It specifies CASSAGQGISYEQYF. The chain couples TRBV27 to TRBJ2-7, with a possible D match to TRBD1 (6 bases). The germline V gene has CDR1 MNHEY and CDR2 SMNVEV (reference sequence). V was pared by 5 bases and J by 0 bases, with 14 bases between. The length of the CDR3 is 15 residues.

This clone was detected only a few times. V gene TRBV10-3 combines with J gene TRBJ1-1; D is uncertain. The CDR3 spans 12 residues. V gave up 6 bases and J gave up 7 bases, with 12 bases separating them. CDR1 is ENHRY and CDR2 is SYGVKD in the germline V gene. The CDR3 region is CAISYTLYEAFF. The CDR3 DNA reads as TGTGCCATCAGCTATACTCTCTATGAAGCTTTCTTT.

The rearrangement links TRBV6-5 to TRBJ2-4; TRBD2 aligns across 10 bases. CDR3 length equals 15 residues. Germline V gives CDR1 MNHEY, CDR2 SVGAGI. The junction had 6 bases not matched to a gene; V was cut back by 4 bases and J by 6 bases. The CDR3 loop reads CASSLSGRGANIQYF. CDR3 coding DNA: TGTGCCAGCAGTTTAAGCGGGAGGGGGGCAAACATTCAGTACTTC.

V usage is TRBV5-1 and J usage is TRBJ2-7, with D unresolved. With 0 bases removed from V and 0 bases from J, the gap between germline ends came to 7 bases. Germline-derived CDR1 and CDR2 are SGHRS and YFSETQ. This CDR3 is built from 14 residues. The CDR3 loop is CASSLEHLSYEQYF. The DNA of the CDR3 is TGCGCCAGCAGCTTGGAACACCTCTCCTACGAGCAGTACTTC. The full variable domain, its missing parts supplied by reference TRBV5-1 and TRBJ2-7, is KAGVTQTPRYLIKTRGQQVTLSCSPISGHRSVSWYQQTPGQGLQFLFEYFSETQRNKGNFPGRFSGRQFSNSRSEMNVSTLELGDSALYLCASSLEHLSYEQYFGPGTRLTVT.

The CDR3 DNA follows: TGTGCCAGCAGTTTTGGGCGGGGGGGCCGGAAGCAGTACTTC. Its protein is CASSFGRGGRKQYF. V is TRBV28 and J is TRBJ2-7; 9 nucleotides match TRBD2. CDR3 length equals 14 residues. Germline V CDR1 and CDR2: MDHEN, SYDVKM. J gave up 8 bases and V 3 bases, and 8 bases lay outside the gene matches.

The rearrangement uses TRBV11-2 and TRBJ2-1, with TRBD2 matching over 8 bases. CDR1 is SGHAT and CDR2 is FQNNGV in the germline V gene. Trimming cost V 5 bases and J 2 bases; bases outside gene matches: 11. The CDR3 runs to 17 residues. CDR3 amino acids: CASSLGGSGNPYNEQFF. CDR3 nucleotide sequence: TGTGCCAGCAGCCTCGGGGGTAGCGGGAACCCCTACAATGAGCAGTTCTTC.

This sequence joins TRBV19 and TRBJ1-1, with TRBD1 as a possible D gene (5 bases). V shed 10 bases and J shed 10 bases, with 16 bases lying between them. The CDR3 extends over 11 amino acids. CDR1 and CDR2 (germline): LNHDA, SQIVND (reference sequence). The CDR3 region is CATTYGGTAFF. As DNA, the CDR3 is TGTGCCACGACTTATGGGGGGACAGCTTTCTTT.

This chain connects TRBV6-1 to TRBJ2-1; 9 bases fit TRBD2. The V and J ends lost 7 bases and 4 bases, in that order; junction bases with no gene match: 8. The CDR3 has 15 amino acids. In germline, CDR1 is MNHNS, CDR2 SASEGT. The DNA for the CDR3 is TGTGCCAGCACCCTAGGACTAGCGACTTACAATGAGCAGTTCTTC. Translated, it gives CASTLGLATYNEQFF.

The chain carries TRBV2 and TRBJ2-1, with 13 bases lining up with TRBD2. J lost 8 bases, V lost 8 bases, and 6 bases had no gene match. CDR1 and CDR2 from the germline V gene are SNHLY and FYNNEI. This CDR3 comprises 14 residues. CDR3 residues: CASGTSGRADEQFF. In DNA, the CDR3 is TGTGCCAGCGGTACTAGCGGGAGGGCCGATGAGCAGTTCTTC.

The chain has TRBV7-9 and TRBJ2-7; no clear D. In germline, CDR1 is SEHNR, CDR2 FQNEAQ (reference sequence). This CDR3 has 14 residues. V gave up 3 bases and J gave up 6 bases, with 15 bases separating them. The CDR3 region has the DNA TGTGCCAGCAGCTTCGCCCCCTCCGCCAGCGAGCAGTACTTC. Its protein product is CASSFAPSASEQYF.

The chain recombines TRBV27 with TRBJ2-1; possibly TRBD1 for D (6 bases). V shed 6 bases and J shed 6 bases, with 18 bases lying between them. The CDR3 totals 15 residues. CDR1 is MNHEY and CDR2 is SMNVEV in the germline V gene (reference sequence). The CDR3 is CASSLGTPPPNEQFF. The DNA for the CDR3 is TGTGCCAGCAGCCTCGGGACACCTCCCCCCAATGAGCAGTTCTTC.

The chain recombines TRBV14 with TRBJ1-1; D is unclear. The V gene lost 0 bases and the J gene lost 0 bases, with 8 bases spanning the gap. Germline-derived CDR1 and CDR2 are SGHDN and FVKESK. The CDR3 loop spans 15 amino acids. CDR3: CASSQENSMNTEAFF. Here the CDR3 DNA reads TGTGCCAGCAGCCAAGAGAACAGCATGAACACTGAAGCTTTCTTT.

This chain connects TRBV29-1 to TRBJ2-1; D ambiguous. The CDR3 consists of 12 residues. V was cut by 3 bases and J by 7 bases, with 10 bases left in between. The germline CDR1 and CDR2 sequences are SQVTM and ANQGSEA. For the CDR3, the DNA is TGCAGCGTTGAGGGCCTGGGGAATGAGCAGTTCTTC. Protein product: CSVEGLGNEQFF.

With respect to this clone: This CDR3 is also generated by other DNA sequences in the sample. The J gene is TRBJ2-7, the V gene TRBV28, with 10 positions matching TRBD1. V shed 3 bases, J shed 1 base, and the junction held 3 bases outside the gene matches. This CDR3 has 15 residues. Germline assignment: CDR1 MDHEN and CDR2 SYDVKM. CDR3 in DNA: TGTGCCAGCAGTTTTTTGGGACAGGGGTCCTACGAGCAGTACTTC. Protein sequence: CASSFLGQGSYEQYF.

V is TRBV9 and J is TRBJ1-3; tentative D call: TRBD1 (5 bases). V was shortened by 4 bases and J by 2 bases, with 13 bases between the two germline ends. CDR3 size: 15 residues. CDR1 and CDR2 (germline): SGDLS, YYNGEE. In nucleotides, the CDR3 is TGTGCCAGCAGCACGTACGGGACGCCTGGAAACACCATATATTTT. It specifies CASSTYGTPGNTIYF.

This rearrangement joins TRBV27 to TRBJ1-1, with a possible D match to TRBD1 (6 bases). Between the trimmed V and J ends, which lost 6 bases and 4 bases, there was a span of 15 bases. Germline CDR1 is MNHEY and CDR2 is SMNVEV (reference sequence). The CDR3 runs 14 residues. The CDR3 nucleotides read TGTGCCAGCAGCCTGCGAGAGGGGGGCACTGAAGCTTTCTTT. Amino acids: CASSLREGGTEAFF.

V usage is TRBV9 and J usage is TRBJ2-7; D is unresolved. Trimming shortened V by 3 bases and J by 6 bases, and 13 bases separated the two germline ends. The CDR3 is 13 amino acids. Germline V gene sequence: CDR1 SGDLS, CDR2 YYNGEE. The CDR3: CASSDSGIGEQYF. In DNA, the CDR3 is TGTGCCAGCAGCGACTCAGGAATCGGCGAGCAGTACTTC.

V usage is TRBV29-1 and J usage is TRBJ1-2; D is perhaps TRBD1 (5 bases). CDR1 and CDR2 from the germline V gene are SQVTM and ANQGSEA. The CDR3 loop spans 14 amino acids. Trimming removed 0 bases at V and 7 bases at J, with 15 bases between. The CDR3 sequence is CSVEDQGARFGYTF. The CDR3 region has the DNA TGCAGCGTTGAAGATCAAGGGGCGCGTTTTGGCTACACCTTC.

Notes on this clone: Different DNA sequences within this sample yield the same CDR3. This sequence joins TRBV6-1 and TRBJ1-1; D possibly corresponds to TRBD1 (6 bases). The CDR3 is 14 residues long. Germline V CDR1 and CDR2: MNHNS, SASEGT. V lost 3 bases and J lost 0, with 8 bases in between. CDR3 DNA sequence: TGTGCCAGCAGTGACAGGGGCCTGAACACTGAAGCTTTCTTT. Residues: CASSDRGLNTEAFF.

The chain links TRBV18 to TRBJ1-2, with 9 nucleotides matching TRBD1. Trimming removed 3 bases from V and 2 bases from J; junction bases left unmatched: 7. CDR1 is KGHSH and CDR2 is LQKENI in the germline V gene. The CDR3 loop spans 16 amino acids. The CDR3 spells CASSPTGTGKNYGYTF. DNA for the CDR3: TGTGCCAGCTCACCTACGGGGACAGGGAAGAACTATGGCTACACCTTC.

This clone was counted once. The chain employs TRBV11-3 and TRBJ2-5; D call uncertain. Germline CDR1 and CDR2: SGHNT and YENEEA. V dropped 1 base and J dropped 2 bases, with 5 bases sitting between them. The CDR3 is 13 residues long. CDR3 DNA: TGTGCCAGCAGCTTAGGTCTTCAAGAGACCCAGTACTTC. Amino acids: CASSLGLQETQYF. The variable domain in full, with the rest retrieved from reference TRBV11-3 and TRBJ2-5, is EAGVVQSPRYKIIEKKQPVAFWCNPISGHNTLYWYLQNLGQGPELLIRYENEEAVDDSQLPKDRFSAERLKGVDSTLKIQPAELGDSAVYLCASSLGLQETQYFGPGTRLLVL.

The chain links TRBV29-1 to TRBJ2-7, with TRBD2 matching 14 bases. The CDR3 is 15 amino acids. CDR1 and CDR2 from the germline V gene are SQVTM and ANQGSEA. J was trimmed by 3 bases and V by 3 bases; bases with no gene match: 4. In DNA, the CDR3 is TGCAGCGTTGAGGGACTAGCGGGAGTAAGCTACGAGCAGTACTTC. Translated: CSVEGLAGVSYEQYF.

CDR3 region: CASSSLHGEAFF. The DNA for the CDR3 is TGTGCCAGCAGTTCGTTACACGGGGAAGCTTTCTTT. The chain has TRBV27 and TRBJ1-1; D remains ambiguous. V was trimmed by 4 bases and J by 8 bases, leaving 11 bases between them. CDR3 length equals 12 residues. Germline CDR1 is MNHEY and CDR2 is SMNVEV (reference sequence).

The CDR3 loop is CASAPPPALWEQYF. The DNA for the CDR3 is TGTGCCAGCGCTCCCCCGCCGGCCCTCTGGGAGCAGTACTTC. The chain joins TRBV27 to TRBJ2-7; D is undetermined. The V gene's germline CDR1 is MNHEY and CDR2 SMNVEV (reference sequence). The CDR3 covers 14 residues. With 8 bases removed from V and 7 bases from J, the gap between germline ends came to 21 bases.

This clone appeared once. This rearrangement joins TRBV2 to TRBJ2-7; 8 nucleotides line up with TRBD2. This CDR3 comprises 17 residues. The junction had 13 bases not matched to a gene; V was cut back by 4 bases and J by 2 bases. Germline lookup yields CDR1 SNHLY and CDR2 FYNNEI. CDR3 protein: CASSGGLKAGATYEQYF. As DNA, the CDR3 is TGTGCCAGCAGTGGCGGGTTAAAAGCGGGAGCCACCTACGAGCAGTACTTC.